The 14 T cell receptor beta chains given below trace back to one sample, sequenced in a study of blood T cell repertoires in COVID-19 (TCRdb year 2020). The library relied on the immunoSEQ multiplex PCR assay. The clones in this table, taken by TCRdb from immuneACCESS, are in-frame only. Not every clone is retained; where verified, under half of the shortfall comes from an unresolved V gene, and the cause of the rest is unknown. The sample profile shows 120,000 or so clones; more than 70% of them were found once. In total, the top ten clones hold 3% to 4% of the sample. The sequenced sample was peripheral blood. The receptors originated from a woman in her forties or fifties with acute or convalescent COVID-19.

V and J are TRBV2 and TRBJ1-5; a weak D match, TRBD1 (6 bases). V lost 5 bases and J lost 3, with 11 bases in between. Germline V gene data show CDR1 as SNHLY and CDR2 as FYNNEI. CDR3 length equals 14 residues. The CDR3 DNA reads as TGTGCCAGCAGTCTTAGACAGGTCAATCAGCCCCAGCATTTT. It is translated as CASSLRQVNQPQHF.

The chain has TRBV5-1 and TRBJ1-1; possible D gene TRBD1, 5 bases. The CDR3 spans 14 residues. V gave up 1 base and J gave up 0 bases, with 7 bases separating them. Per germline, CDR1 SGHRS and CDR2 YFSETQ. The CDR3 sequence: CASSLTGMNTEAFF. CDR3 DNA: TGCGCCAGCAGCTTGACAGGAATGAACACTGAAGCTTTCTTT. Drawing the rest from reference TRBV5-1 and TRBJ1-1, the complete variable domain is KAGVTQTPRYLIKTRGQQVTLSCSPISGHRSVSWYQQTPGQGLQFLFEYFSETQRNKGNFPGRFSGRQFSNSRSEMNVSTLELGDSALYLCASSLTGMNTEAFFGQGTRLTVV.

The chain couples TRBV19 to TRBJ2-7, with a weak D call TRBD1 (6 bases). CDR1 and CDR2 (germline): LNHDA, SQIVND (reference sequence). The length of the CDR3 is 15 residues. Trimming shortened V by 2 bases and J by 2 bases, and 13 bases separated the two germline ends. The CDR3 loop is CASSIQGTRTYEQYF. CDR3 bases: TGTGCCAGTAGTATACAGGGGACGAGAACCTACGAGCAGTACTTC.

This clone is medium-sized (0.01 to 0.1%) within its sample. The rearrangement joins TRBV9 to TRBJ2-2; 7 nucleotides align to TRBD2. Germline lookup yields CDR1 SGDLS and CDR2 YYNGEE. The CDR3 runs to 15 residues. The V segment lost 2 bases and the J segment 1 base; nucleotides outside the gene matches: 2. The CDR3 loop is CASSVSGLNTGELFF. DNA of the CDR3: TGTGCCAGCAGCGTTAGCGGGTTGAACACCGGGGAGCTGTTTTTT.

The chain's CDR3 is CASSHRQNTEAFF. The CDR3 region has the DNA TGTGCCAGCAGCCATCGACAGAACACTGAAGCTTTCTTT. The chain links TRBV11-3 to TRBJ1-1; unclear D gene. The germline V gene encodes CDR1 SGHNT and CDR2 YENEEA. V lost 5 bases and J lost 1, with 8 bases in between. CDR3 size: 13 residues. The variable domain in full, with the rest retrieved from reference TRBV11-3 and TRBJ1-1, is EAGVVQSPRYKIIEKKQPVAFWCNPISGHNTLYWYLQNLGQGPELLIRYENEEAVDDSQLPKDRFSAERLKGVDSTLKIQPAELGDSAVYLCASSHRQNTEAFFGQGTRLTVV.

This rearrangement joins TRBV5-1 to TRBJ2-2; 7 bases line up with TRBD1. Germline lookup yields CDR1 SGHRS and CDR2 YFSETQ. Unmatched junction bases numbered 9, after V lost 4 bases and J lost 3 bases. The CDR3 has 16 residues. Here the CDR3 reads CASSTTPTGDTGELFF. CDR3 in DNA: TGCGCCAGCAGCACTACACCAACAGGGGACACCGGGGAGCTGTTTTTT.

The V gene is TRBV10-2, the J gene TRBJ1-2; D is perhaps TRBD1 (6 bases). Per the germline V gene, CDR1 is WSHSY and CDR2 is SAAADI. V was trimmed by 8 bases and J by 1 base, leaving 11 bases between them. The CDR3 contains 13 residues. CDR3: CASSQGNNYGYTF. The CDR3 region has the DNA TGCGCCAGCTCGCAGGGGAATAACTATGGCTACACCTTC.

V and J are TRBV19 and TRBJ2-5; the match to TRBD1 covers 8 bases. The CDR3 runs 15 residues. V was pared by 6 bases and J by 1 base, with 7 bases of the junction left unmatched. Germline lookup yields CDR1 LNHDA and CDR2 SQIVND (reference sequence). For the CDR3, the DNA is TGTGCCAGTAGCGGAGGACAGGGCGGCCAAGAGACCCAGTACTTC. This translates into CASSGGQGGQETQYF.

The rearrangement links TRBV2 to TRBJ2-7; maybe TRBD2 (6 bases). The CDR3 consists of 15 residues. Deletions cut 2 bases from V and 0 bases from J, with 11 bases between. Germline CDR1 is SNHLY and CDR2 is FYNNEI. The CDR3 spells CASSESGRSSYEQYF. The CDR3 bases are TGTGCCAGCAGTGAATCAGGGAGGAGCTCCTACGAGCAGTACTTC.

Only a few counts were recorded for this clone. This chain connects TRBV9 to TRBJ1-1, with a possible D match to TRBD1 (6 bases). In germline, CDR1 is SGDLS, CDR2 YYNGEE. This CDR3 contains 14 residues. V was trimmed by 4 bases and J by 0 bases, leaving 10 bases between them. CDR3 nucleotide sequence: TGTGCCAGCAGCTCAGGGGCCGTGAACACTGAAGCTTTCTTT. It yields the protein CASSSGAVNTEAFF.

The rearrangement uses TRBV5-1 and TRBJ2-3, with D perhaps TRBD2 (5 bases). V was shortened by 5 bases and J by 0 bases, with 13 bases between the two germline ends. In germline, CDR1 is SGHRS, CDR2 YFSETQ. The CDR3 is 15 amino acids. CDR3 DNA: TGCGCCAGCAGAGGGCGGGCATCTAGCACAGATACGCAGTATTTT. This encodes CASRGRASSTDTQYF. The full variable domain, its missing parts supplied by reference TRBV5-1 and TRBJ2-3, is KAGVTQTPRYLIKTRGQQVTLSCSPISGHRSVSWYQQTPGQGLQFLFEYFSETQRNKGNFPGRFSGRQFSNSRSEMNVSTLELGDSALYLCASRGRASSTDTQYFGPGTRLTVL.

The J gene is TRBJ1-1, the V gene TRBV4-1; TRBD1 might be the D (5 bases). Germline V gives CDR1 MGHRA, CDR2 YSYEKL. The CDR3 has 13 amino acids. Trimming shortened V by 0 bases and J by 8 bases, and 10 bases separated the two germline ends. DNA of the CDR3: TGCGCCAGCAGCCAAGAGGGGGGGACCGAAGCTTTCTTT. It is translated as CASSQEGGTEAFF.

The chain is built from TRBV12-2 and TRBJ2-5; the table names TRBD2, a call not compared with the DNA. TRBV12-2 is a documented pseudogene. This CDR3 has 17 residues. The CDR3 loop reads CASRPAGLAGLSETQYF. The CDR3 nucleotides read TGTGCAAGTCGCCCGGCCGGACTAGCGGGCTTATCTGAGACCCAGTACTTC.

The chain links TRBV19 to TRBJ2-2, with TRBD1 as a possible D gene (6 bases). The CDR3 consists of 16 residues. Trimming stripped 1 base from V and 0 bases from J, with 9 bases between. Germline V lookup: CDR1 LNHDA, CDR2 SQIVND (reference sequence). The CDR3 here is CASSIAPGANTGELFF. In DNA form, the CDR3 reads TGTGCCAGTAGTATAGCCCCAGGGGCGAACACCGGGGAGCTGTTTTTT.